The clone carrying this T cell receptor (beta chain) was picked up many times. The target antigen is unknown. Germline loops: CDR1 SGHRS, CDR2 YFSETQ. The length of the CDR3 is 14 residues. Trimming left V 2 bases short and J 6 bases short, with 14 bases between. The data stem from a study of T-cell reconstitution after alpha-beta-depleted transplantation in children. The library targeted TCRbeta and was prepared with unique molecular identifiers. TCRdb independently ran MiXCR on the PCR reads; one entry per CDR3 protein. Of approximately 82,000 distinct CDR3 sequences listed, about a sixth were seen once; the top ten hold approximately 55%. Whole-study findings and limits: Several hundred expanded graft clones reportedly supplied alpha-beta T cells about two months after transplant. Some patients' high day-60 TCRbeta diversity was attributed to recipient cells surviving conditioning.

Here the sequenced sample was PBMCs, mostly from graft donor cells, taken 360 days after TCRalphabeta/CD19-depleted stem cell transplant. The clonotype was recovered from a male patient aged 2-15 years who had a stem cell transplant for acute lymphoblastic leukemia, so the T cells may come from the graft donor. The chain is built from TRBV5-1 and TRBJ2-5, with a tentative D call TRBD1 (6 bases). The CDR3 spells CASSFRDMKQTQYF. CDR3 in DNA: TGCGCCAGCAGCTTCCGGGACATGAAACAGACCCAGTACTTC.